A selection of T cell receptor beta chains follows, all from one sample in a study of blood T cell repertoires in COVID-19. Assay used: immunoSEQ multiplex PCR; TCRdb lists only in-frame clones, some missing. The sample holds approximately 280,000 clones, approximately 83% seen once. The sample was peripheral blood. The receptor set was obtained from a woman aged 25 to 39 who had recovered from COVID-19. CDR3s include the opening cysteine and the closing phenylalanine or tryptophan. The D gene is left open where the match is weak.

TRBV3-1/TRBV3-2	TRBD1	TRBJ1-2	CASSQDRSKSFGTVYGYTF	TGTGCCAGCAGCCAAGATCGTAGTAAGTCGTTCGGGACAGTTTATGGCTACACCTTC
TRBV27	NA	TRBJ2-1	CASSPIGESYNEQFF	TGTGCCAGCAGCCCCATCGGGGAGAGCTACAATGAGCAGTTCTTC
TRBV29-1	NA	TRBJ1-1	CSVEAGYPEAFF	TGCAGCGTTGAGGCAGGGTACCCTGAAGCTTTCTTT
TRBV12-3/TRBV12-4	NA	TRBJ1-2	CASSELLAYGYTF	TGTGCCAGCAGCGAGTTACTCGCGTATGGCTACACCTTC
TRBV7-2	TRBD1	TRBJ2-7	CASSGQGLPYEQYF	TGTGCCAGCTCGGGACAGGGGTTGCCCTACGAGCAGTACTTC
TRBV30	NA	TRBJ2-1	CAWSVRGANYNEQFF	TGTGCCTGGAGTGTCCGGGGGGCCAACTACAATGAGCAGTTCTTC
TRBV7-6	NA	TRBJ2-2	CASSRGGDQSRGELFF	TGTGCCAGCAGCCGAGGGGGGGATCAGTCTCGCGGGGAGCTGTTTTTT
TRBV5-6	TRBD1	TRBJ2-7	CASSLGPTGAYEQYF	TGTGCCAGCAGCTTGGGCCCCACAGGGGCCTACGAGCAGTACTTC
TRBV7-2	TRBD1	TRBJ2-2	CASSTHPGQGARTGELFF	TGTGCCAGCAGCACCCATCCGGGACAGGGGGCGAGGACCGGGGAGCTGTTTTTT
TRBV19	TRBD1	TRBJ1-5	CASSIGARGQSQPQHF	TGTGCCAGTAGTATAGGGGCCAGGGGGCAGAGTCAGCCCCAGCATTTT
TRBV6-5	NA	TRBJ2-7	CASSLDTDEQYF	TGTGCCAGCAGCCTGGATACAGACGAGCAGTACTTC
TRBV5-1	TRBD1	TRBJ1-1	CASSLQGGGNTEAFF	TGCGCCAGCAGCTTACAGGGGGGAGGGAACACTGAAGCTTTCTTT
TRBV6-2/TRBV6-3	NA	TRBJ1-1	CASSDGGRPFF	TGTGCCAGCAGTGACGGGGGTAGGCCTTTCTTT
TRBV5-4	NA	TRBJ1-2	CASSADSYGYTF	TGTGCCAGCAGCGCTGACAGCTATGGCTACACCTTC